A single sample gave rise to the 27 T cell receptor beta chains below, sequenced in a study of radiation and T cells in renal cell carcinoma. Treatment meaning: 15 Gy SBRT to primary tumor, nephrectomy 4 weeks later. The data were produced by immunoSEQ multiplex PCR, yet TCRdb's version contains in-frame clones alone and is incomplete. The sample shows 20,000 or so clones, around 55% of them seen only once. The specimen comprised tumor tissue, sampled from a patient whose treatment included radiotherapy and nephrectomy. The receptor set was obtained from a man aged 45 to 65 with renal cell carcinoma.

The V and J genes are TRBV2 and TRBJ2-7, with 7 bases fitting TRBD2. CDR3 length: 14 residues. Trimming cost V 3 bases and J 2 bases; bases outside gene matches: 4. In germline, CDR1 is SNHLY, CDR2 FYNNEI. The CDR3 reads CASSDRTRTYEQYF. In nucleotides, the CDR3 is TGTGCCAGCAGTGATCGGACTAGAACCTACGAGCAGTACTTC. Looking up the rest from reference TRBV2 and TRBJ2-7 gives the full variable domain: EPEVTQTPSHQVTQMGQEVILRCVPISNHLYFYWYRQILGQKVEFLVSFYNNEISEKSEIFDDQFSVERPDGSNFTLKIRSTKLEDSAMYFCASSDRTRTYEQYFGPGTRLTVT.

CDR3 residues: CASRRDRVTDTQYF. The CDR3 DNA reads TGTGCCAGCAGGCGGGACAGGGTCACAGATACGCAGTATTTT. The V call is TRBV27, the J call TRBJ2-3; 9 positions agree with TRBD1. This CDR3 spans 14 amino acids. V shed 6 bases and J 2 bases; nucleotides not matched to a gene: 3. Germline V gene data show CDR1 as MNHEY and CDR2 as SMNVEV (reference sequence).

The chain recombines TRBV9 with TRBJ2-1, with 9 bases lining up with TRBD2. The CDR3 covers 15 residues. The V gene's germline CDR1 is SGDLS and CDR2 YYNGEE. V shed 3 bases and J 6 bases; nucleotides not matched to a gene: 7. CDR3 in amino acids: CASSAGGGAFNEQFF. The CDR3 nucleotides are TGTGCCAGCAGCGCGGGCGGGGGGGCCTTCAATGAGCAGTTCTTC.

J is TRBJ1-3 and V is TRBV9; D remains ambiguous. CDR1 SGDLS and CDR2 YYNGEE come from the germline V gene. Trimming cost V 4 bases and J 0 bases, with 20 bases left between them. The CDR3 is 18 amino acids. This chain's CDR3 is CASSPWTESGISGNTIYF. The CDR3 region has the DNA TGTGCCAGCAGCCCATGGACGGAATCGGGGATCTCTGGAAACACCATATATTTT.

This clone occurred many times. The V gene is TRBV28, the J gene TRBJ1-1; no firm D call. CDR1 is MDHEN and CDR2 is SYDVKM in the germline V gene. Trimming removed 4 bases from V and 5 bases from J, with 8 bases in between. The CDR3 is 12 residues long. CDR3 protein: CASSSTMTEAFF. DNA for the CDR3: TGTGCCAGCAGTTCTACTATGACTGAAGCTTTCTTT.

Sample share makes this clone large. V usage is TRBV2 and J usage is TRBJ2-7; D gene ambiguous. The CDR3 extends over 16 amino acids. Germline V lookup: CDR1 SNHLY, CDR2 FYNNEI. Trimming shortened V by 4 bases and J by 4 bases, and 20 bases separated the two germline ends. The CDR3 nucleotides read TGTGCCAGCAGTGTTGGCACGTCCTCTGAATTATACGAGCAGTACTTC. This encodes CASSVGTSSELYEQYF.

V and J are TRBV27 and TRBJ2-7; 11 nucleotides align to TRBD2. J gave up 5 bases and V 7 bases, and 13 bases lay outside the gene matches. CDR1 and CDR2 from the germline V gene are MNHEY and SMNVEV (reference sequence). The CDR3 sequence is 16 residues long. This CDR3 reads CASNRGRGLAGHEQYF. The CDR3 nucleotides are TGTGCCAGCAACAGGGGCCGAGGACTAGCGGGCCACGAGCAGTACTTC.

The V call is TRBV6-4, the J call TRBJ1-5; D is perhaps TRBD1 (5 bases). The germline V gene encodes CDR1 MRHNA and CDR2 SNTAGT. The length of the CDR3 is 13 residues. Deletions cut 4 bases from V and 4 bases from J, with 8 bases between. CDR3 in DNA: TGTGCCAGCAGTGTGACAGAGAATCAGCCCCAGCATTTT. Protein product: CASSVTENQPQHF.

There are a few counts of this clone. The chain recombines TRBV4-1 with TRBJ1-5, with D possibly being TRBD1 (6 bases). Between the trimmed V and J ends, which lost 5 bases and 1 base, there was a span of 15 bases. The CDR3 sequence is 16 residues long. Germline V gene sequence: CDR1 MGHRA, CDR2 YSYEKL. The CDR3 spells CASSNPGAGSNQPQHF. CDR3 DNA: TGCGCCAGCAGCAATCCAGGGGCCGGGAGCAATCAGCCCCAGCATTTT.

The V and J genes are TRBV6-5 and TRBJ2-5, with D tentatively TRBD2 (6 bases). V lost 5 bases and J 5 bases, leaving 9 bases between the germline ends. The CDR3 extends over 12 amino acids. Germline assignment: CDR1 MNHEY and CDR2 SVGAGI. CDR3 sequence: CASSGGRETQYF. The CDR3 DNA follows: TGTGCCAGCAGTGGGGGGAGGGAGACCCAGTACTTC.

This clone was observed once. The V and J genes are TRBV7-2 and TRBJ1-5; D not certain. There are 13 residues in the CDR3. CDR1 and CDR2 (germline): SGHTA, FQGNSA. V was trimmed by 1 base and J by 6 bases, leaving 7 bases between them. CDR3 amino acids: CASSLGLRQPQHF. The DNA of the CDR3 is TGTGCCAGCAGCTTAGGTTTGCGTCAGCCCCAGCATTTT.

The chain uses TRBV7-2 and TRBJ1-6; unclear D gene. The ends were cut back, 0 bases at V and 5 bases at J, with 11 bases in the middle. This CDR3 comprises 16 residues. The germline CDR1 and CDR2 sequences are SGHTA and FQGNSA. CDR3 nucleotide sequence: TGTGCCAGCAGCTTAGCCGTTGGACGGAATAATTCACCCCTCCACTTT. Amino acids: CASSLAVGRNNSPLHF. Full variable domain (outside the CDR3, taken from reference TRBV7-2 and TRBJ1-6): GAGVSQSPSNKVTEKGKDVELRCDPISGHTALYWYRQSLGQGLEFLIYFQGNSAPDKSGLPSDRFSAERTGGSVSTLTIQRTQQEDSAVYLCASSLAVGRNNSPLHFGNGTRLTVT.

This chain uses TRBV1 with TRBJ2-6. TRBV1 is flagged as a pseudogene. This CDR3 has 18 residues. The CDR3 loop reads CTSSGPGAPDSGANVLTF. For the CDR3, the DNA is TGCACCAGCAGCGGTCCGGGGGCTCCAGACTCTGGGGCCAACGTCCTGACTTTC.

This clone was found many times. The rearrangement uses TRBV5-8 and TRBJ2-1; D gene unclear. V was pared by 4 bases and J by 7 bases, with 21 bases between. This CDR3 spans 16 amino acids. Germline assignment: CDR1 SGHTS and CDR2 YDEGEE. CDR3 sequence: CASSPLQRLAGNEQFF. For the CDR3, the DNA is TGTGCCAGCAGCCCACTCCAACGTTTGGCTGGGAATGAGCAGTTCTTC. The full variable domain, its missing parts supplied by reference TRBV5-8 and TRBJ2-1, is EAGVTQSPTHLIKTRGQQATLRCSPISGHTSVYWYQQALGLGLQFLLWYDEGEERNRGNFPPRFSGRQFPNYSSELNVNALELEDSALYLCASSPLQRLAGNEQFFGPGTRLTVL.

V is TRBV18 and J is TRBJ1-3; tentatively, D is TRBD1 (5 bases). The CDR3 totals 15 residues. Germline assignment: CDR1 KGHSH and CDR2 LQKENI. The germline V and J ends were trimmed by 3 bases and 1 base, with 10 bases remaining between them. DNA for the CDR3: TGTGCCAGCTCACCGACAGCCGAATCTGGAAACACCATATATTTT. It translates to CASSPTAESGNTIYF.

The rearrangement links TRBV15 to TRBJ1-4, with 10 bases aligning to TRBD1. Trimming took 5 bases from V and 5 from J; bases not matched to a gene: 2. Germline loops: CDR1 LNHNV, CDR2 YYDKDF (reference sequence). The CDR3 length is 14 residues. The CDR3 protein is CATSPGQGNEKLFF. CDR3 nucleotides: TGTGCCACCAGCCCGGGACAGGGGAATGAAAAACTGTTTTTT.

This clone turned up a few times. V and J are TRBV7-2 and TRBJ2-7, with TRBD2 matching over 10 bases. Germline assignment: CDR1 SGHTA and CDR2 FQGNSA. The CDR3 length is 14 residues. Unmatched junction bases numbered 10, after V lost 1 base and J lost 13 bases. CDR3 region: CASSLDASGRVRYF. The CDR3 nucleotides read TGTGCCAGCAGCTTAGATGCTAGCGGGAGAGTGCGCTACTTC.

The rearrangement links TRBV7-8 to TRBJ2-1, with no clear D. The CDR3 covers 11 residues. The V end was cut by 5 bases, the J end by 8 bases, with 7 bases between. From germline, CDR1 is SGHVS and CDR2 FQNEAQ. CDR3 sequence reads: CASSLSYEQFF. Written as DNA, the CDR3 is TGTGCCAGCAGCCTATCGTATGAGCAGTTCTTC.

The chain couples TRBV19 to TRBJ1-2; D uncertain. Trimming took off 4 bases at V and 4 bases at J, with 10 bases between the two ends. CDR3 length: 13 residues. Germline values: CDR1 LNHDA, CDR2 SQIVND (reference sequence). Here the CDR3 reads CASSNGRGYGYTF. The CDR3 DNA reads as TGTGCCAGTAGTAACGGGAGAGGCTATGGCTACACCTTC.

The chain joins TRBV4-3 to TRBJ2-2; the D gene is possibly TRBD1 (6 bases). V gave up 3 bases and J gave up 5 bases, with 13 bases separating them. The CDR3 runs to 15 residues. Germline loops: CDR1 LGHNA, CDR2 YSLEER. CDR3 nucleotides: TGCGCCAGCAGCCAGGAACAGGGAGCGACCGGGGAGCTGTTTTTT. This sequence encodes CASSQEQGATGELFF.

This clone was counted between two and nine times. The chain combines TRBV28 with TRBJ1-2; 7 bases are a match to TRBD1. The ends lost 5 bases at V and 8 bases at J; junction bases unmatched: 11. The germline V gene has CDR1 MDHEN and CDR2 SYDVKM. This CDR3 is built from 14 residues. CDR3 amino acids: CASSTQTGRLGYTF. The CDR3 DNA follows: TGTGCCAGCAGTACTCAGACAGGGCGCTTAGGCTACACCTTC.

The V and J genes are TRBV7-8 and TRBJ2-6; D gene ambiguous. The CDR3 runs 16 residues. Germline lookup yields CDR1 SGHVS and CDR2 FQNEAQ. V dropped 1 base and J dropped 0 bases, with 7 bases sitting between them. This chain's CDR3 is CASSLGPYSGANVLTF. The CDR3 DNA is TGTGCCAGCAGCTTAGGACCCTACTCTGGGGCCAACGTCCTGACTTTC.

This clone appeared a few times. The rearrangement uses TRBV5-4 and TRBJ2-1, with 14 nucleotides matching TRBD2. CDR3 length equals 17 residues. Germline V gene data show CDR1 as SGHNT and CDR2 as YYREEE (reference sequence). The trim removed 5 bases at V and 7 bases at J, leaving 11 bases unmatched. CDR3 sequence: CASSFGLAGGRGNEQFF. CDR3 bases: TGTGCCAGCAGTTTTGGACTAGCGGGGGGCCGGGGGAATGAGCAGTTCTTC.

The CDR3 region is CASSLPRDTNTEAFF. CDR3 nucleotides: TGCGCCAGCAGCTTGCCGCGGGATACGAACACTGAAGCTTTCTTT. The rearrangement joins TRBV5-1 to TRBJ1-1; the D is unclear. Per the germline V gene, CDR1 is SGHRS and CDR2 is YFSETQ. Deletions cut 1 base from V and 1 base from J, with 11 bases between. This CDR3 is built from 15 residues.

The V gene is TRBV9, the J gene TRBJ2-3, with 11 bases aligning to TRBD2. The length of the CDR3 is 15 residues. Germline-derived CDR1 and CDR2 are SGDLS and YYNGEE. Trimming cost V 3 bases and J 6 bases; bases outside gene matches: 6. CDR3 residues: CASSGTSGREDTQYF. Here the CDR3 DNA reads TGTGCCAGCAGCGGAACTAGCGGGAGAGAGGATACGCAGTATTTT.

The chain combines TRBV5-1 with TRBJ2-2; 9 bases match TRBD1. V lost 2 bases and J lost 1; bases outside the gene matches: 6. Per germline, CDR1 SGHRS and CDR2 YFSETQ. CDR3 length: 17 amino acids. The chain's CDR3 is CASSFSAGQGNTGELFF. The CDR3 region has the DNA TGCGCCAGCAGCTTTAGTGCGGGACAGGGGAACACCGGGGAGCTGTTTTTT.

The chain couples TRBV5-1 to TRBJ2-5; 12 bases are shared with TRBD2. Germline V gene sequence: CDR1 SGHRS, CDR2 YFSETQ. CDR3 length: 18 residues. Trimming took 5 bases from V and 1 from J; bases not matched to a gene: 12. As DNA, the CDR3 is TGCGCCAGCAGTCTAGTACGGGGACTAGCGGGTTTCCAAGAGACCCAGTACTTC. Encoded protein: CASSLVRGLAGFQETQYF. Filled out from reference TRBV5-1 and TRBJ2-5, the complete variable domain reads KAGVTQTPRYLIKTRGQQVTLSCSPISGHRSVSWYQQTPGQGLQFLFEYFSETQRNKGNFPGRFSGRQFSNSRSEMNVSTLELGDSALYLCASSLVRGLAGFQETQYFGPGTRLLVL.